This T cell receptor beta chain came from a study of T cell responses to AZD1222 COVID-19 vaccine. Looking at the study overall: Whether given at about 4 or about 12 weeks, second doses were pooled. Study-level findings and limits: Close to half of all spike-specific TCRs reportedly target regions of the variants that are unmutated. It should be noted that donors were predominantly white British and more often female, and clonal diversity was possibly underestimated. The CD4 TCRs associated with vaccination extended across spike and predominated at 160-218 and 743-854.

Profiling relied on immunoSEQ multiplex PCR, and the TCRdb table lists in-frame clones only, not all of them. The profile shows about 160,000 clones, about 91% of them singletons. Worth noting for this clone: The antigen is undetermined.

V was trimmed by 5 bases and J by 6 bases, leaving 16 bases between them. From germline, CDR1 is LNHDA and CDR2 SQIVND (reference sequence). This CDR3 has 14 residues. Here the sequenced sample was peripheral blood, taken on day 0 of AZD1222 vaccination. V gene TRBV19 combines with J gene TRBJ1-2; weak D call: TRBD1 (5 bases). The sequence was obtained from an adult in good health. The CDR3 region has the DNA TGTGCCAGTAGTGTTGACAGAACCCCCCATGGCTACACCTTC. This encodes CASSVDRTPHGYTF.